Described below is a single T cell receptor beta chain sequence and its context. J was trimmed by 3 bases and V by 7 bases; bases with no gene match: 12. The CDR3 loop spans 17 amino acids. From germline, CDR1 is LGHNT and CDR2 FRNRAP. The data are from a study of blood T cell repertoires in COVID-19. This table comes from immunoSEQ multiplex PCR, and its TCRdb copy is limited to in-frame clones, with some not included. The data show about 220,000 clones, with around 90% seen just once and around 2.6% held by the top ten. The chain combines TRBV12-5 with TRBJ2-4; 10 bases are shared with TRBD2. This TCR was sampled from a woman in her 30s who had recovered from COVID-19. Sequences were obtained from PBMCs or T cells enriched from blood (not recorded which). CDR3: CASAWVTSGPDKNIQYF. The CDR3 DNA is TGTGCTAGTGCATGGGTGACTAGCGGGCCAGACAAAAACATTCAGTACTTC.